What follows are 27 T cell receptor beta chains derived from one specimen sequenced in a study of T cell repertoires in cytomegalovirus infection. The antigens for these receptors are not known. MiXCR, run by TCRdb on the reads, gives a single entry per CDR3 protein. Of roughly 280,000 distinct CDR3 sequences in the sample, less than 25% were seen once. Sequences were derived from cultured PBMCs, sampled from culture after CMV antigen stimulation. The origin of the receptors is a human donor in good health (CMV status not recorded). Some clones in this sample may be carry-over from other donors' samples.

V gene TRBV6-2 or TRBV6-3 combines with J gene TRBJ2-7; 8 bases align to TRBD1. This CDR3 spans 15 amino acids. The trim removed 4 bases at V and 5 bases at J, leaving 10 bases unmatched. Germline V gene data show CDR1 as MNHEY and CDR2 as SVGEGT. The chain's CDR3 is CASSSGQGVVHEQYV. The CDR3 region has the DNA TGTGCCAGCAGTTCCGGACAGGGTGTCGTCCACGAGCAGTACGTC.

This clonotype was observed a few times. The rearrangement uses TRBV19 and TRBJ2-5; possible D gene TRBD1, 6 bases. Trimming took off 4 bases at V and 4 bases at J, with 16 bases between the two ends. This CDR3 has 15 amino acids. From germline, CDR1 is LNHDA and CDR2 SQIVND (reference sequence). The CDR3 coding sequence is TGTGCCAGTAGTAAAACCCAGGGGTTTGCAGAGACCCAGTACTTC. Translated: CASSKTQGFAETQYF.

Notes on this clonotype: Given a much more abundant clone one base away, this may be a read error. The chain links TRBV4-3 to TRBJ2-7; 8 nucleotides agree with TRBD1. J was trimmed by 9 bases and V by 4 bases; bases with no gene match: 14. CDR3 size: 15 residues. Looked up from germline, CDR1 is LGHNA and CDR2 is YSLEER. CDR3 protein: CASSRATGVLNGQYF. The CDR3 DNA follows: TGCGCCAGCAGCCGGGCGACAGGGGTGCTCAACGGGCAGTACTTC.

Ten or more counts support this clonotype. The chain couples TRBV12-3 or TRBV12-4 to TRBJ2-5; 8 nucleotides agree with TRBD1. The CDR3 is 14 amino acids. V trimming: 4 bases; J trimming: 2 bases; junction bases outside the gene matches: 3. CDR3 residues: CASSSGTGQETQYF. For the CDR3, the DNA is TGTGCCAGCAGTTCCGGGACAGGTCAAGAGACCCAGTACTTC.

Of note for this clonotype: This may be a read error, as it is one base from a much larger clone. The V and J genes are TRBV19 and TRBJ2-3, with D uncertain. The CDR3 consists of 13 residues. The germline gives CDR1 LNHDA, CDR2 SQIVND (reference sequence). CDR3: CAGSYRSTDTQYF. The DNA of the CDR3 is TGTGCCGGTAGTTATCGGAGCACAGATACGCAGTATTTT. The variable domain in full, completed from reference TRBV19 and TRBJ2-3, reads DGGITQSPKYLFRKEGQNVTLSCEQNLNHDAMYWYRQDPGQGLRLIYYSQIVNDFQKGDIAEGYSVSREKKESFPLTVTSAQKNPTAFYLCAGSYRSTDTQYFGPGTRLTVL.

This clonotype showed up many times. The rearrangement uses TRBV7-2 and TRBJ2-7, with 7 bases identical to TRBD2. With V trimmed by 4 bases and J by 9 bases, 15 bases remained unmatched. The CDR3 runs to 15 residues. Looked up from germline, CDR1 is SGHTA and CDR2 is FQGNSA. The CDR3 region is CASSSHMVAGAAQYF. DNA for the CDR3: TGTGCCAGCAGCTCTCACATGGTGGCGGGAGCTGCGCAGTACTTC.

V gene TRBV12-3 or TRBV12-4 combines with J gene TRBJ2-5; D gene ambiguous. V was shortened by 7 bases and J by 1 base, with 10 bases between the two germline ends. The CDR3 runs 13 residues. CDR3 DNA: TGTGCCAGCACCAACAAGCTCCAAGAGACCCAGTACTTC. It encodes CASTNKLQETQYF.

The chain is built from TRBV19 and TRBJ1-2, with D possibly matching TRBD1 (6 bases). The CDR3 runs to 15 residues. V was cut by 5 bases and J by 4 bases, with 17 bases left in between. The germline V gene encodes CDR1 LNHDA and CDR2 SQIVND (reference sequence). The CDR3 bases are TGTGCCAGTAGTGGGAAGGGACAAGCATTCTATGGCTACACCTTC. This gives the protein CASSGKGQAFYGYTF.

This clonotype has only a few counts. The gene calls are TRBV12-3 or TRBV12-4 and TRBJ1-5, with D hard to call. Trimming stripped 4 bases from V and 2 bases from J, with 9 bases between. The CDR3 loop spans 14 amino acids. As DNA, the CDR3 is TGTGCCAGCAGTTCCCCCTCGGGCAATCAGCCCCAGCATTTT. Protein: CASSSPSGNQPQHF.

The chain employs TRBV12-5 and TRBJ1-5; unclear D gene. Trimming stripped 3 bases from V and 7 bases from J, with 7 bases between. CDR3 length: 12 residues. Germline loops: CDR1 LGHNT, CDR2 FRNRAP. The CDR3 loop reads CASGFWGQPQHF. Written as DNA, the CDR3 is TGTGCTAGTGGTTTTTGGGGACAGCCCCAGCATTTT.

This clonotype was picked up one time. CDR3 sequence reads: CASSLQARAGTNYGYTF. The CDR3 DNA follows: TGTGCCAGCAGTTTACAGGCCCGGGCAGGGACAAACTATGGCTACACCTTC. The chain combines TRBV27 with TRBJ1-2, with a weak D call TRBD1 (6 bases). This CDR3 has 17 residues. CDR1 and CDR2 from the germline V gene are MNHEY and SMNVEV (reference sequence). Trimming removed 2 bases from V and 2 bases from J, with 18 bases in between.

V and J are TRBV20-1 and TRBJ1-5, with 10 bases aligning to TRBD1. The V gene end was trimmed by 3 bases and the J gene end by 5 bases; junction bases not matched to a gene: 13. The CDR3 has 17 residues. Germline V gene data show CDR1 as DFQATT and CDR2 as SNEGSKA (reference sequence). CDR3 nucleotides: TGCAGTGCTAGCATGGGGACAGGGGCCGCCGGTTATCAGCCCCAGCATTTT. Translated: CSASMGTGAAGYQPQHF.

This clonotype was counted at least ten times. The chain has TRBV7-9 and TRBJ2-1, with D tentatively TRBD2 (5 bases). CDR1 and CDR2 (germline): SEHNR, FQNEAQ (reference sequence). Trimming pared 3 bases from V and 0 bases from J, leaving 9 bases between. The CDR3 length is 15 residues. The CDR3 spells CASSLVALSYNEQFF. The CDR3 DNA sequence: TGTGCCAGCAGCTTGGTAGCGCTCTCCTACAATGAGCAGTTCTTC.

CDR3 DNA: TGTGCCAGCAGCTTCTTGGGGGCCACTGAAGCTTTCTTT. Translating gives CASSFLGATEAFF. The rearrangement uses TRBV7-9 and TRBJ1-1; D might be TRBD1 (6 bases). CDR3 size: 13 residues. The germline gives CDR1 SEHNR, CDR2 FQNEAQ (reference sequence). Deletions cut 3 bases from V and 4 bases from J, with 9 bases between.

In this sample, this clonotype turned up a few times. The V call is TRBV11-3, the J call TRBJ2-2; 9 bases map to TRBD1. CDR3 length: 15 amino acids. V dropped 5 bases and J dropped 5; count of bases not matched to a gene: 6. In germline, CDR1 is SGHNT, CDR2 YENEEA. For the CDR3, the DNA is TGTGCCAGCAGCGTGGGACAGGGTTTAACCGGGGAGCTGTTTTTT. Its protein is CASSVGQGLTGELFF.

This clonotype was detected once. The chain has TRBV29-1 and TRBJ1-1; 12 bases line up with TRBD1. Trimming cost V 3 bases and J 6 bases; bases outside gene matches: 2. This CDR3 has 13 amino acids. Germline V gene data show CDR1 as SQVTM and CDR2 as ANQGSEA. The CDR3 is CSVEGQGASEAFF. CDR3 DNA sequence: TGCAGCGTTGAGGGACAGGGGGCGTCTGAAGCTTTCTTT.

This clonotype was counted between two and nine times. The genes are TRBV7-9 and TRBJ1-2; D might be TRBD1 (5 bases). The CDR3 totals 12 residues. Germline CDR1 reads SEHNR; CDR2 reads FQNEAQ (reference sequence). V was cut by 2 bases and J by 12 bases, with 13 bases left in between. CDR3 protein: CASSLTRALDTF. DNA for the CDR3: TGTGCCAGCAGCTTAACCAGGGCCCTCGACACCTTC.

The V gene is TRBV6-4, the J gene TRBJ1-2; D is perhaps TRBD1 (6 bases). Germline V CDR1 and CDR2: MRHNA, SNTAGT. The CDR3 is made up of 18 amino acids. V was clipped by 0 bases and J by 4 bases, with 21 bases between them. CDR3 amino acids: CASSDSWQGHTHVYGYTF. In DNA, the CDR3 is TGTGCCAGCAGTGACTCGTGGCAGGGACATACCCATGTCTATGGCTACACCTTC.

V is TRBV30 and J is TRBJ1-6; D gene uncertain. Looked up from germline, CDR1 is GTSNPN and CDR2 is SVGIG (reference sequence). This CDR3 is 15 amino acids long. V was trimmed by 0 bases and J by 9 bases, leaving 15 bases between them. Written as DNA, the CDR3 is TGTGCCTGGAGTGTACGAGGGCATCAAGGTTCACCCCTCCACTTT. Translation gives CAWSVRGHQGSPLHF.

The chain couples TRBV6-1 to TRBJ2-2; TRBD2 matches at 7 bases. The CDR3 consists of 16 residues. Germline loops: CDR1 MNHNS, CDR2 SASEGT. J gave up 1 base and V 6 bases, and 8 bases lay outside the gene matches. The CDR3 nucleotides are TGTGCCAGCAGCCTCACGGGACTACTGAACACCGGGGAGCTGTTTTTT. Encoded protein: CASSLTGLLNTGELFF.

This clonotype was seen once. V and J are TRBV6-9 and TRBJ2-1; 7 nucleotides match TRBD2. CDR1 MNHGY and CDR2 SVAAGI come from the germline V gene. The J segment lost 9 bases and the V segment lost 4 bases, leaving 6 bases of the junction unmatched. This CDR3 has 13 residues. The CDR3 sequence is CASSSGGEGEQFF. CDR3 DNA: TGTGCCAGCAGTTCTGGGGGGGAGGGTGAGCAGTTCTTC.

This clonotype was counted at least ten times. This chain uses TRBV25-1 with TRBJ2-5; no firm D call. There are 17 residues in the CDR3. Germline CDR1 and CDR2: MGHDK and SYGVNS. Deletions cut 4 bases from V and 1 base from J, with 19 bases between. This CDR3 reads CASSGFGDASRQETQYF. CDR3 bases: TGTGCCAGCAGTGGGTTTGGTGACGCATCCCGCCAAGAGACCCAGTACTTC.

V and J are TRBV30 and TRBJ1-1; 7 bases are shared with TRBD1. Germline CDR1 is GTSNPN and CDR2 is SVGIG (reference sequence). The CDR3 runs 13 residues. With V trimmed by 1 base and J by 7 bases, 6 bases remained unmatched. The CDR3 loop reads CAWSETGFGEAFF. The CDR3 DNA is TGTGCCTGGAGTGAGACAGGGTTCGGTGAAGCTTTCTTT.

This clonotype has more than one count but fewer than ten. The V and J genes are TRBV14 and TRBJ2-3; D possibly corresponds to TRBD2 (6 bases). The V gene's germline CDR1 is SGHDN and CDR2 FVKESK. Between the trimmed V and J ends, which lost 3 bases and 6 bases, there was a span of 16 bases. CDR3 length equals 15 residues. The CDR3 DNA is TGTGCCAGCAGCCAGACGGGACTCTGGGGGGATACGCAGTATTTT. It codes for CASSQTGLWGDTQYF.

The rearrangement joins TRBV7-9 to TRBJ2-1, with 9 bases lining up with TRBD1. Trimming took 3 bases from V and 0 from J; bases not matched to a gene: 3. CDR3 length equals 16 residues. Germline V gene lookup returns CDR1 SEHNR and CDR2 FQNEAQ (reference sequence). The CDR3 coding sequence is TGTGCCAGCAGCTTCAGACAGGGGGGCTCCTACAATGAGCAGTTCTTC. Amino acid sequence: CASSFRQGGSYNEQFF.

V usage is TRBV20-1 and J usage is TRBJ1-6; 8 positions agree with TRBD1. The germline gives CDR1 DFQATT, CDR2 SNEGSKA (reference sequence). V was pared by 6 bases and J by 4 bases, with 8 bases of the junction left unmatched. The CDR3 contains 15 residues. The CDR3 here is CSAPGGQAYNSPLHF. The CDR3 coding sequence is TGCAGTGCCCCCGGGGGACAGGCGTATAATTCACCCCTCCACTTT.

This clonotype was seen repeatedly, ten times or more. This rearrangement joins TRBV7-2 to TRBJ2-1; TRBD2 agrees at 11 bases. The trim removed 5 bases at V and 5 bases at J, leaving 5 bases unmatched. The CDR3 sequence is 15 residues long. Germline-derived CDR1 and CDR2 are SGHTA and FQGNSA. The CDR3 bases are TGTGCCAGCAGCCCACTAGCGGGAGACCACAATGAGCAGTTCTTC. Its protein product is CASSPLAGDHNEQFF.